These 29 T cell receptor beta chains originate from one sample sequenced in a study of blood T cell repertoires in COVID-19. Some clones are missing from TCRdb's copy, which holds only in-frame ones; the method was immunoSEQ multiplex PCR. This sample has hundreds of thousands of clones, with approximately 88% found just once. The sample taken for sequencing was PBMCs or T cells enriched from blood (not recorded which). The receptor source for this set is a woman aged 25 to 39 who had recovered from COVID-19.

Regarding this clone: This sample also contains other DNA sequences that code for the same CDR3. The CDR3 region is CASSPRVAGELFF. The DNA of the CDR3 is TGTGCCAGCAGCCCCCGCGTTGCCGGGGAGCTGTTTTTT. This chain joins TRBV7-2 and TRBJ2-2; D is unresolved. Germline-derived CDR1 and CDR2 are SGHTA and FQGNSA. V was cut by 5 bases and J by 6 bases, with 10 bases left in between. The CDR3 consists of 13 residues.

The chain has TRBV30 and TRBJ1-3, with D possibly matching TRBD1 (6 bases). CDR1 and CDR2 (germline): GTSNPN, SVGIG (reference sequence). V gave up 4 bases and J gave up 4 bases, with 17 bases separating them. This CDR3 has 15 residues. CDR3 DNA sequence: TGTGCCTGGATCCCGCCAGGGGTTTTGGGAAACACCATATATTTT. The encoded protein is CAWIPPGVLGNTIYF. The full variable domain, its missing parts supplied by reference TRBV30 and TRBJ1-3, is SQTIHQWPATLVQPVGSPLSLECTVEGTSNPNLYWYRQAAGRGLQLLFYSVGIGQISSEVPQNLSASRPQDRQFILSSKKLLLSDSGFYLCAWIPPGVLGNTIYFGEGSWLTVV.

Concerning this clone itself: A junction boundary mismatches the germline segment, possibly from a read error. This chain uses TRBV5-4 with TRBJ1-6, with 8 nucleotides matching TRBD1. The CDR3 covers 15 residues. Germline V gene sequence: CDR1 SGHNT, CDR2 YYREEE (reference sequence). The CDR3 sequence is CASSLGQAGNSPLHF. The CDR3 bases are TGTGCCAGCAGTTTGGGACAGGCCGGGAATTCACCCCTCCACTTT.

The table lists this clone with a count of one. The CDR3 DNA follows: TGTGCCAGCAGTCCCCTTGGTACAGGTCGGGTCCAAGAGACCCAGTACTTC. Protein sequence: CASSPLGTGRVQETQYF. The chain is built from TRBV27 and TRBJ2-5; TRBD1 is a possible D gene (5 bases). In germline, CDR1 is MNHEY, CDR2 SMNVEV (reference sequence). The CDR3 sequence is 17 residues long. V was cut by 5 bases and J by 1 base, with 20 bases left in between.

The rearrangement uses TRBV24-1 and TRBJ2-3, with D uncertain. V lost 2 bases and J lost 7, with 9 bases in between. The germline CDR1 and CDR2 sequences are KGHDR and SFDVKD. The CDR3 runs to 13 residues. CDR3 sequence reads: CATSDSYDYTQYF. CDR3 bases: TGTGCCACCAGTGATTCCTATGATTATACGCAGTATTTT.

This sequence joins TRBV25-1 and TRBJ2-3; no clear D. Trimming cost V 6 bases and J 1 base, with 8 bases left between them. The V gene's germline CDR1 is MGHDK and CDR2 SYGVNS. This CDR3 is 13 amino acids long. The CDR3, as DNA: TGTGCCAGCAGAGGAGTCGGCACAGATACGCAGTATTTT. It translates to CASRGVGTDTQYF.

The J gene is TRBJ1-1, the V gene TRBV9, with D possibly matching TRBD1 (6 bases). There are 17 residues in the CDR3. Germline V CDR1 and CDR2: SGDLS, YYNGEE. Trimming cost V 3 bases and J 5 bases, with 23 bases left between them. CDR3 DNA: TGTGCCAGCAGCGCCCCTGGCGGGGGGCCAATGGTAACTGAAGCTTTCTTT. As protein: CASSAPGGGPMVTEAFF.

This clone was picked up one time. The sample holds other DNA sequences that translate to the same CDR3. This chain links TRBV10-3 with TRBJ1-2, with D tentatively TRBD1 (6 bases). Germline V gene data show CDR1 as ENHRY and CDR2 as SYGVKD. The CDR3 totals 13 residues. V gave up 3 bases and J gave up 3 bases, with 8 bases separating them. The chain's CDR3 is CAISEGGDYGYTF. CDR3 bases: TGTGCCATCAGTGAAGGGGGTGACTATGGCTACACCTTC.

V gene TRBV6-5 combines with J gene TRBJ2-7, with D possibly TRBD1 on 6 matching bases. Trimming shortened V by 5 bases and J by 1 base, and 12 bases separated the two germline ends. Per germline, CDR1 MNHEY and CDR2 SVGAGI. The CDR3 is made up of 14 amino acids. CDR3 nucleotides: TGTGCCAGCAGTCTCAGGGGCCTATCCTACGAGCAGTACTTC. Protein sequence: CASSLRGLSYEQYF.

This sequence joins TRBV5-1 and TRBJ2-1; 9 positions agree with TRBD2. Germline V gives CDR1 SGHRS, CDR2 YFSETQ. The CDR3 spans 15 residues. Losses at the gene ends were 2 bases for V and 4 bases for J; bases not matched to a gene: 4. In DNA, the CDR3 is TGCGCCAGCAGCTTTAGCGGGGGCGTTTACAATGAGCAGTTCTTC. Encoded protein: CASSFSGGVYNEQFF.

The chain is built from TRBV7-2 and TRBJ2-1; the D is unclear. CDR3 length: 14 amino acids. V was shortened by 2 bases and J by 5 bases, with 10 bases between the two germline ends. CDR1 and CDR2 (germline): SGHTA, FQGNSA. CDR3 protein: CASSLIIGDNEQFF. In DNA form, the CDR3 reads TGTGCCAGCAGCTTAATAATAGGAGACAATGAGCAGTTCTTC.

The CDR3 spells CASGYRGANTEAFF. The CDR3 DNA follows: TGTGCCAGTGGCTACAGGGGGGCGAACACTGAAGCTTTCTTT. This chain uses TRBV19 with TRBJ1-1; 8 nucleotides match TRBD1. Germline CDR1 LNHDA, CDR2 SQIVND (reference sequence). V shed 8 bases and J 1 base; nucleotides not matched to a gene: 6. This CDR3 region has 14 residues. Combining the CDR3 with reference TRBV19 and TRBJ1-1 gives the whole variable domain DGGITQSPKYLFRKEGQNVTLSCEQNLNHDAMYWYRQDPGQGLRLIYYSQIVNDFQKGDIAEGYSVSREKKESFPLTVTSAQKNPTAFYLCASGYRGANTEAFFGQGTRLTVV.

This sequence joins TRBV6-1 and TRBJ1-3; D is possibly TRBD1 (5 bases). Germline V gives CDR1 MNHNS, CDR2 SASEGT. The CDR3 has 14 amino acids. V lost 2 bases to trimming and J lost 4 bases, with 9 bases between them. The CDR3 sequence is CASSEWTSGNTIYF. As DNA, the CDR3 is TGTGCCAGCAGTGAATGGACAAGCGGAAACACCATATATTTT.

The chain is built from TRBV7-9 and TRBJ2-7; TRBD1 is a possible D gene (5 bases). The CDR3 runs to 14 residues. The V gene's germline CDR1 is SEHNR and CDR2 FQNEAQ (reference sequence). Deletions cut 5 bases from V and 4 bases from J, with 15 bases between. CDR3 sequence (DNA): TGTGCCAGCAGCCTAACTTTGACAGCTTACGAGCAGTACTTC. Encoded protein: CASSLTLTAYEQYF.

V usage is TRBV20-1 and J usage is TRBJ1-4, with D hard to call. The V end was cut by 3 bases, the J end by 5 bases, with 4 bases between. The CDR3 sequence is 11 residues long. The germline V gene has CDR1 DFQATT and CDR2 SNEGSKA (reference sequence). The chain's CDR3 is CSASLNEKLFF. CDR3 DNA: TGCAGTGCTAGCTTAAATGAAAAACTGTTTTTT.

The rearrangement joins TRBV2 to TRBJ2-7; D is unclear. V dropped 7 bases and J dropped 0 bases, with 13 bases sitting between them. Germline CDR1 and CDR2: SNHLY and FYNNEI. The CDR3 sequence is 14 residues long. In DNA, the CDR3 is TGTGCCAGCACATACATGGGCCGCTCCTACGAGCAGTACTTC. Translated: CASTYMGRSYEQYF.

V is TRBV7-2 and J is TRBJ2-7; D is ambiguous. V gave up 6 bases and J gave up 4 bases, with 22 bases separating them. Germline lookup yields CDR1 SGHTA and CDR2 FQGNSA. This CDR3 comprises 16 residues. The CDR3 loop is CASSPTAAASLYEQYF. In DNA, the CDR3 is TGTGCCAGCAGTCCAACGGCGGCAGCGTCTTTATACGAGCAGTACTTC.

V usage is TRBV5-4 and J usage is TRBJ2-3; 11 nucleotides agree with TRBD2. Germline V gene lookup returns CDR1 SGHNT and CDR2 YYREEE (reference sequence). There are 18 residues in the CDR3. V dropped 1 base and J dropped 4; count of bases not matched to a gene: 11. CDR3 loop: CASSLWSSGGDGADTQYF. The CDR3 coding sequence is TGTGCCAGCAGCTTGTGGAGTAGCGGGGGGGATGGGGCAGATACGCAGTATTTT.

V usage is TRBV13 and J usage is TRBJ1-4; D unresolved. Trimming took 8 bases from V and 0 from J, leaving 7 bases between them. CDR1 is PRHDT, CDR2 FYEKMQ, per germline (reference sequence). CDR3 length: 13 amino acids. Here the CDR3 reads CASSYATNEKLFF. The CDR3 bases are TGTGCCAGCTCCTATGCAACTAATGAAAAACTGTTTTTT.

The chain has TRBV7-2 and TRBJ2-1, with TRBD2 matching 12 bases. Germline V gene lookup returns CDR1 SGHTA and CDR2 FQGNSA. The CDR3 spans 18 residues. V shed 4 bases, J shed 4 bases, and the junction held 11 bases outside the gene matches. The DNA for the CDR3 is TGTGCCAGCAGCTCAACGCGACTAGCGGGGGTCCCTTACAATGAGCAGTTCTTC. Encoded protein: CASSSTRLAGVPYNEQFF.

This clone was picked up one time. The sample holds other DNA sequences that translate to the same CDR3. This chain connects TRBV3-1 (or the pseudogene TRBV3-2) to TRBJ2-5; 16 positions match TRBD2. The V and J ends lost 3 bases and 5 bases, in that order; junction bases with no gene match: 3. The CDR3 runs to 16 residues. Germline CDR1 reads LGHDT; CDR2 reads YNNKEL (reference sequence). The CDR3 region is CASSQGLAGGGETQYF. As DNA, the CDR3 is TGTGCCAGCAGCCAGGGACTAGCGGGAGGGGGGGAGACCCAGTACTTC.

About this clone: Other DNA sequences within the sample encode an identical CDR3. The rearrangement joins TRBV19 to TRBJ1-1; D unclear. V shed 4 bases and J shed 2 bases, with 8 bases lying between them. Germline V CDR1 and CDR2: LNHDA, SQIVND (reference sequence). The CDR3 loop spans 13 amino acids. The CDR3 nucleotides read TGTGCCAGTAGTACCAATCTAAACACTGAAGCTTTCTTT. Translating gives CASSTNLNTEAFF.

This chain connects TRBV15 to TRBJ1-1, with D tentatively TRBD1 (5 bases). Trimming removed 6 bases from V and 3 bases from J, with 14 bases in between. Germline CDR1 is LNHNV and CDR2 is YYDKDF (reference sequence). The CDR3 has 14 amino acids. In DNA, the CDR3 is TGTGCCACCAGTTGGGGCCTTAGGGACACTGAAGCTTTCTTT. This gives the protein CATSWGLRDTEAFF. The whole variable domain, filled in from reference TRBV15 and TRBJ1-1, reads DAMVIQNPRYQVTQFGKPVTLSCSQTLNHNVMYWYQQKSSQAPKLLFHYYDKDFNNEADTPDNFQSRRPNTSFCFLDIRSPGLGDTAMYLCATSWGLRDTEAFFGQGTRLTVV.

The chain uses TRBV28 and TRBJ2-7, with D possibly TRBD2 on 5 matching bases. CDR3 size: 14 residues. Between the trimmed V and J ends, which lost 3 bases and 0 bases, there was a span of 9 bases. The germline V gene has CDR1 MDHEN and CDR2 SYDVKM. The CDR3 spells CASSFLGSSYEQYF. The CDR3 DNA is TGTGCCAGCAGTTTCTTAGGGAGCTCCTACGAGCAGTACTTC.

The CDR3 coding sequence is TGTGCCAGCAGCCCCTGGCAGGGGGCTGGCGTTTACGAGCAGTACTTC. This encodes CASSPWQGAGVYEQYF. The rearrangement uses TRBV27 and TRBJ2-7, with 8 nucleotides matching TRBD1. The CDR3 covers 16 residues. Germline CDR1 is MNHEY and CDR2 is SMNVEV (reference sequence). V shed 6 bases, J shed 4 bases, and the junction held 14 bases outside the gene matches.

This clone came up once. CDR3: CAWSPVAGGYEQYF. CDR3 nucleotide sequence: TGTGCCTGGAGCCCAGTTGCGGGCGGCTACGAGCAGTACTTC. The rearrangement links TRBV30 to TRBJ2-7, with D possibly TRBD2 on 5 matching bases. Trimming removed 3 bases from V and 3 bases from J, with 15 bases in between. CDR1 and CDR2 (germline): GTSNPN, SVGIG (reference sequence). The CDR3 covers 14 residues.

This clone was detected only a few times. This sequence joins TRBV7-3 and TRBJ2-7; TRBD2 agrees at 10 bases. The CDR3 has 15 amino acids. V lost 4 bases and J lost 0; bases outside the gene matches: 3. Germline lookup yields CDR1 SGHTA and CDR2 FQGTGA. Here the CDR3 reads CASSSRLAGSYEQYF. Written as DNA, the CDR3 is TGTGCCAGCAGCTCGAGACTAGCGGGCTCCTACGAGCAGTACTTC.

This clone has a single count. The sample has other DNA sequences that encode this CDR3 too. The gene calls are TRBV27 and TRBJ1-5; 7 positions match TRBD1. V gave up 3 bases and J gave up 6 bases; unmatched junction bases: 5. CDR1 and CDR2 from the germline V gene are MNHEY and SMNVEV (reference sequence). CDR3 length: 14 amino acids. The CDR3 DNA sequence: TGTGCCAGCAGTTTTAACAGGGGAGGTCAGCCCCAGCATTTT. This codes for CASSFNRGGQPQHF.

The V gene is TRBV7-9, the J gene TRBJ2-1, with D possibly TRBD1 on 5 matching bases. Germline V gives CDR1 SEHNR, CDR2 FQNEAQ (reference sequence). The CDR3 spans 13 residues. V was trimmed by 2 bases and J by 8 bases, leaving 10 bases between them. CDR3 amino acids: CASSLRGSHEQFF. The CDR3 DNA sequence: TGTGCCAGCAGCTTAAGGGGTTCCCATGAGCAGTTCTTC.